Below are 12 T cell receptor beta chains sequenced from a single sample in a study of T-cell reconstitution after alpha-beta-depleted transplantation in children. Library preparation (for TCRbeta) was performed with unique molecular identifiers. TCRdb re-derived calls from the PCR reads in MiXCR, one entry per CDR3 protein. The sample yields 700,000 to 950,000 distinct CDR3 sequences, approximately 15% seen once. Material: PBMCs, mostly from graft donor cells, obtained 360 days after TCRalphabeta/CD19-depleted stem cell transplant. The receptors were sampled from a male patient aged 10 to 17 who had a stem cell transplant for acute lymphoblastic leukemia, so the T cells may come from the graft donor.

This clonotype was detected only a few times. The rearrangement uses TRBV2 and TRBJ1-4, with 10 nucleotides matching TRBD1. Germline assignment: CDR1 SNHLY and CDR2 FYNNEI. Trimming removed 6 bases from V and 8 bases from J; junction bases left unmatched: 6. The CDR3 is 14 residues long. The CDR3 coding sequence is TGTGCCAGCAGAAGGGACAGGGGACGCGAAAAACTGTTTTTT. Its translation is CASRRDRGREKLFF.

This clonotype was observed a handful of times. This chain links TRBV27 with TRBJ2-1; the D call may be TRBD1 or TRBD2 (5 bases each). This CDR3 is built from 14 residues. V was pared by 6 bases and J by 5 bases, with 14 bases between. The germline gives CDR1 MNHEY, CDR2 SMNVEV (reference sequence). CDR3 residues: CASSLRDLNNEQFF. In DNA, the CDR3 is TGTGCCAGCAGCCTTAGGGACCTAAACAATGAGCAGTTCTTC.

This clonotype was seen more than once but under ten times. The CDR3 nucleotides are TGTGCCAGCAGCCCGAACCAACGGGGGTTCGAGCAGTACTTC. Its translation: CASSPNQRGFEQYF. This chain connects TRBV9 to TRBJ2-7; perhaps TRBD2 as D (6 bases). Germline V gene sequence: CDR1 SGDLS, CDR2 YYNGEE. The CDR3 runs 14 residues. V was shortened by 4 bases and J by 6 bases, with 17 bases between the two germline ends.

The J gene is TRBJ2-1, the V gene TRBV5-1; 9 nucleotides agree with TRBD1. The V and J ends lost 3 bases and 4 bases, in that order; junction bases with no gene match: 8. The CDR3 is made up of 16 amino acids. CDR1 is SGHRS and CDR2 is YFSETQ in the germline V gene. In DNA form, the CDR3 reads TGCGCCAGCAGCTCGGGACAGGGAATCGAGTACAATGAGCAGTTCTTC. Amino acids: CASSSGQGIEYNEQFF.

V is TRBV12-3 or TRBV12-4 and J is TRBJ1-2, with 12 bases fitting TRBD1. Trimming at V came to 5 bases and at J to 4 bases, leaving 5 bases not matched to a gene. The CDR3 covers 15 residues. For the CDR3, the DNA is TGTGCCAGCAGTCCCGGGACAGGGGGCATCTATGGCTACACCTTC. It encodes CASSPGTGGIYGYTF.

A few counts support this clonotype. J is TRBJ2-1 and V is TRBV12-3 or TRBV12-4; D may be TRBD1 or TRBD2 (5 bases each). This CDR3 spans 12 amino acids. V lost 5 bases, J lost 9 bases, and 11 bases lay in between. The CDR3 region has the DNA TGTGCCAGCAGTGGGACCTTGGGTGAGCAGTTCTTC. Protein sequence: CASSGTLGEQFF.

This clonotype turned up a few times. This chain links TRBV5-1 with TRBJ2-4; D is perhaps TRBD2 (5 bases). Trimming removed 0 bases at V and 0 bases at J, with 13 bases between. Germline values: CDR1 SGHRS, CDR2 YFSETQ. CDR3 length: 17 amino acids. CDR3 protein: CASSLGWTARAKNIQYF. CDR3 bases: TGCGCCAGCAGCTTGGGCTGGACTGCCAGAGCCAAAAACATTCAGTACTTC.

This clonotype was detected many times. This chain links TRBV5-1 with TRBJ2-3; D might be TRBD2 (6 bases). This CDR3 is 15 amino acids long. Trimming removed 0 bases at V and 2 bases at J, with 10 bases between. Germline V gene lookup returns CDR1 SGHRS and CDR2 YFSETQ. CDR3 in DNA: TGCGCCAGCAGCTTGGTTAGGCGGGACACAGATACGCAGTATTTT. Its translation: CASSLVRRDTDTQYF. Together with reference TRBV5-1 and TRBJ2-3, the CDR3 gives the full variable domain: KAGVTQTPRYLIKTRGQQVTLSCSPISGHRSVSWYQQTPGQGLQFLFEYFSETQRNKGNFPGRFSGRQFSNSRSEMNVSTLELGDSALYLCASSLVRRDTDTQYFGPGTRLTVL.

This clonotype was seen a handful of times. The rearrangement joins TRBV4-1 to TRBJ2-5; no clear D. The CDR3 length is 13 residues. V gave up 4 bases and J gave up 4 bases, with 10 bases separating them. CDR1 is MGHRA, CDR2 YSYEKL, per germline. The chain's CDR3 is CASSLLLLETQYF. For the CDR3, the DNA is TGCGCCAGCAGCCTTCTGCTGTTAGAGACCCAGTACTTC.

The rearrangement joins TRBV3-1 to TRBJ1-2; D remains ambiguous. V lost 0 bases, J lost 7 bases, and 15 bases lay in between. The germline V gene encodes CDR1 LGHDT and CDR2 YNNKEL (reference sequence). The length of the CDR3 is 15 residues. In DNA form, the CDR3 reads TGTGCCAGCAGCCAAGATGTGCGAGCGGGCGGTGGCTACACCTTC. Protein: CASSQDVRAGGGYTF.

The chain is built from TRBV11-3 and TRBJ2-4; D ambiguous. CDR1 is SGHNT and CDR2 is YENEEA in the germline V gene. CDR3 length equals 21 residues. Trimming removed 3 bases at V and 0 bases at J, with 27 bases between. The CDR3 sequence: CASSFLRPRSAQPLAKNIQYF. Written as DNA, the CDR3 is TGTGCCAGCAGCTTTCTCAGACCCCGCTCGGCCCAGCCCCTAGCCAAAAACATTCAGTACTTC. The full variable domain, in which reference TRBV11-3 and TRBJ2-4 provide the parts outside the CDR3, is EAGVVQSPRYKIIEKKQPVAFWCNPISGHNTLYWYLQNLGQGPELLIRYENEEAVDDSQLPKDRFSAERLKGVDSTLKIQPAELGDSAVYLCASSFLRPRSAQPLAKNIQYFGAGTRLSVL.

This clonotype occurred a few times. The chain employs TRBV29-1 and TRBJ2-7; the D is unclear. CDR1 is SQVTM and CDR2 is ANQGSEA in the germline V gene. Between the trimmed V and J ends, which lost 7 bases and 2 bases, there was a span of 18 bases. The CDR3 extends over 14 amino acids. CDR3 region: CSAILTVPTYEQYF. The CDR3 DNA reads TGCAGCGCGATCTTAACAGTTCCGACCTACGAGCAGTACTTC.